This entry lists 25 T cell receptor beta chains sequenced from one sample in a study of early T cells in non-severe SARS-CoV-2 infection. Each CDR3 protein gets one entry after TCRdb re-called the 5' RACE reads with MiXCR. Of some 83,000 distinct CDR3 sequences in the sample, about 10% were seen once. This sample comprised whole blood, obtained at baseline. These receptors were collected from an adult who was a healthcare worker with PCR-confirmed SARS-CoV-2 infection or an uninfected control (not recorded which).

The rearrangement links TRBV10-1 to TRBJ1-1; D not certain. V shed 8 bases and J shed 3 bases, with 22 bases lying between them. Germline CDR1 and CDR2: WNHNN and SYGVQD (reference sequence). The CDR3 is made up of 16 amino acids. The CDR3 sequence is CASPVLRGGKDTEAFF. CDR3 bases: TGCGCCAGCCCAGTCTTGAGAGGAGGGAAAGACACTGAAGCTTTCTTT.

There are a few counts of this clonotype. The genes are TRBV28 and TRBJ2-7, with TRBD2 matching over 12 bases. Germline CDR1 reads MDHEN; CDR2 reads SYDVKM. The CDR3 runs 14 residues. V lost 8 bases to trimming and J lost 5 bases; unmatched junction nucleotides: 7. The CDR3 protein is CASRRLAGENEQYF. The CDR3 region has the DNA TGTGCCAGCCGAAGACTAGCGGGAGAGAACGAGCAGTACTTC.

This clonotype was seen ten or more times. The V gene is TRBV20-1, the J gene TRBJ1-6, with D possibly being TRBD1 (5 bases). The CDR3 runs to 13 residues. CDR1 and CDR2 from the germline V gene are DFQATT and SNEGSKA (reference sequence). Trimming left V 3 bases short and J 10 bases short, with 13 bases between. The chain's CDR3 is CSASERRGSPLHF. The CDR3 region has the DNA TGCAGTGCTAGTGAGAGGCGGGGGTCACCCCTCCACTTT.

The chain links TRBV5-1 to TRBJ2-3, with a possible D match to TRBD1 (5 bases). The CDR3 contains 14 residues. The germline V gene has CDR1 SGHRS and CDR2 YFSETQ. V was shortened by 3 bases and J by 3 bases, with 11 bases between the two germline ends. DNA of the CDR3: TGCGCCAGCAGCTCCCTCAGGGAAACAGATACGCAGTATTTT. Protein: CASSSLRETDTQYF.

This clonotype was counted ten times or more. This chain links TRBV4-1 with TRBJ1-1, with D possibly matching TRBD1 (6 bases). This CDR3 has 13 residues. Trimming took 3 bases from V and 6 from J, leaving 11 bases between them. Germline assignment: CDR1 MGHRA and CDR2 YSYEKL. The CDR3 spells CASSQQGRAEAFF. The CDR3 nucleotides read TGCGCCAGCAGCCAGCAGGGGAGGGCTGAAGCTTTCTTT.

The V call is TRBV12-3 or TRBV12-4, the J call TRBJ2-1; D may be TRBD2 (5 bases). There are 14 residues in the CDR3. Trimming took 6 bases from V and 2 from J, leaving 11 bases between them. Written as DNA, the CDR3 is TGTGCCAGCAGACGGACGGAGGCCTACAATGAGCAGTTCTTC. It codes for CASRRTEAYNEQFF.

The V and J genes are TRBV6-5 and TRBJ2-3, with TRBD1 matching 11 bases. Germline CDR1 is MNHEY and CDR2 is SVGAGI. This CDR3 is 15 amino acids long. The J segment lost 4 bases and the V segment lost 5 bases, leaving 5 bases of the junction unmatched. The CDR3, as DNA: TGTGCCAGCAGTCGCGGGACAGGGGGTGCAGATACGCAGTATTTT. This encodes CASSRGTGGADTQYF.

The V call is TRBV19, the J call TRBJ1-2; 7 positions match TRBD1. Germline values: CDR1 LNHDA, CDR2 SQIVND (reference sequence). The CDR3 contains 15 residues. After removal of 6 bases from V and 8 bases from J, the junction contained 15 bases not matched to a gene. CDR3 sequence: CASRTGLNRADGYTF. The CDR3 nucleotides are TGTGCCAGTAGGACAGGGCTCAACCGTGCCGACGGCTACACCTTC.

This clonotype was detected many times. The chain combines TRBV30 with TRBJ1-5; tentative D call: TRBD1 (5 bases). Trimming removed 6 bases from V and 4 bases from J, with 19 bases in between. In germline, CDR1 is GTSNPN, CDR2 SVGIG (reference sequence). This CDR3 comprises 15 residues. CDR3 in DNA: TGTGCCTGCAGCACCCATGGGGGGAGTAATCAGCCCCAGCATTTT. It codes for CACSTHGGSNQPQHF.

The chain carries TRBV7-3 and TRBJ2-3; TRBD2 matches at 7 bases. With V trimmed by 1 base and J by 10 bases, 11 bases remained unmatched. The CDR3 loop spans 15 amino acids. Germline-derived CDR1 and CDR2 are SGHTA and FQGTGA. In DNA, the CDR3 is TGTGCCAGCAGCTTAATGGCGGGCCGGGCGGGGGCGCAGTATTTT. Encoded protein: CASSLMAGRAGAQYF. Drawing the rest from reference TRBV7-3 and TRBJ2-3, the complete variable domain is GAGVSQTPSNKVTEKGKYVELRCDPISGHTALYWYRQSLGQGPEFLIYFQGTGAADDSGLPNDRFFAVRPEGSVSTLKIQRTERGDSAVYLCASSLMAGRAGAQYFGPGTRLTVL.

The rearrangement uses TRBV7-6 and TRBJ2-1; a weak D match, TRBD2 (6 bases). The CDR3 has 15 amino acids. V was clipped by 1 base and J by 5 bases, with 12 bases between them. Germline lookup yields CDR1 SGHVS and CDR2 FNYEAQ. CDR3 DNA sequence: TGTGCCAGCAGCTTAGAGTCGGGAGTGGACAATGAGCAGTTCTTC. Amino acids: CASSLESGVDNEQFF.

The chain recombines TRBV2 with TRBJ2-7, with 10 nucleotides matching TRBD2. Trimming removed 7 bases from V and 2 bases from J; junction bases left unmatched: 5. The CDR3 is 14 residues long. The germline V gene encodes CDR1 SNHLY and CDR2 FYNNEI. The CDR3 loop reads CASIEREGPYEQYF. CDR3 DNA sequence: TGTGCCAGCATCGAGCGGGAGGGCCCCTACGAGCAGTACTTC.

The table lists this clonotype with a few counts. The rearrangement joins TRBV4-1 to TRBJ1-1; D might be TRBD1 (6 bases). The CDR3 extends over 17 amino acids. The V gene lost 1 base and the J gene lost 3 bases, with 18 bases spanning the gap. Germline-derived CDR1 and CDR2 are MGHRA and YSYEKL. In nucleotides, the CDR3 is TGCGCCAGCAGCCAAGTTGGGGGGACACTATCCTACACTGAAGCTTTCTTT. Amino acid sequence: CASSQVGGTLSYTEAFF.

There are many counts of this clonotype. V usage is TRBV6-1 and J usage is TRBJ2-3; D is ambiguous. From germline, CDR1 is MNHNS and CDR2 SASEGT. CDR3 length: 15 amino acids. Trimming took off 1 base at V and 0 bases at J, with 8 bases between the two ends. Here the CDR3 DNA reads TGTGCCAGCAGTGAAGATGGTCGGAGCACAGATACGCAGTATTTT. Translation: CASSEDGRSTDTQYF.

Ten or more counts support this clonotype. The V gene is TRBV6-2 or TRBV6-3, the J gene TRBJ2-7, with D perhaps matching TRBD1 (5 bases). CDR1 is MNHEY, CDR2 SVGEGT, per germline. There are 12 residues in the CDR3. The germline V and J ends were trimmed by 8 bases and 0 bases, with 8 bases remaining between them. The CDR3 loop reads CASSDSSYEQYF. DNA of the CDR3: TGTGCCAGCTCCGACAGCTCCTACGAGCAGTACTTC.

This chain links TRBV20-1 with TRBJ2-3; the match to TRBD2 covers 10 bases. V lost 1 base to trimming and J lost 2 bases; unmatched junction nucleotides: 6. The V gene's germline CDR1 is DFQATT and CDR2 SNEGSKA (reference sequence). CDR3 length equals 16 residues. In nucleotides, the CDR3 is TGCAGTGCTAGAGTCGAGCGGGAGGGGAACACAGATACGCAGTATTTT. This encodes CSARVEREGNTDTQYF.

The rearrangement joins TRBV27 to TRBJ2-1; either TRBD1 or TRBD2 may supply D (6 bases each). The CDR3 totals 14 residues. V lost 4 bases and J 13 bases, leaving 20 bases between the germline ends. Per the germline V gene, CDR1 is MNHEY and CDR2 is SMNVEV (reference sequence). The CDR3 bases are TGTGCCAGCAGTTCAAGGGGGACTGTCCGTCCCCAGTTCTTC. Translation: CASSSRGTVRPQFF.

In its sample, this clonotype was seen many times. J is TRBJ1-1 and V is TRBV2, with D possibly matching TRBD1 (6 bases). Between the trimmed V and J ends, which lost 4 bases and 4 bases, there was a span of 10 bases. The V gene's germline CDR1 is SNHLY and CDR2 FYNNEI. The CDR3 runs to 13 residues. CDR3 region: CASSGQGTTEAFF. The CDR3 DNA sequence: TGTGCCAGCAGTGGCCAGGGGACCACTGAAGCTTTCTTT. The full variable domain, rest sourced from reference TRBV2 and TRBJ1-1, is EPEVTQTPSHQVTQMGQEVILRCVPISNHLYFYWYRQILGQKVEFLVSFYNNEISEKSEIFDDQFSVERPDGSNFTLKIRSTKLEDSAMYFCASSGQGTTEAFFGQGTRLTVV.

About this clonotype: A single base separates this from a much larger clone, so it may be a read error. This chain uses TRBV7-8 with TRBJ1-4, with TRBD1 matching 7 bases. Germline loops: CDR1 SGHVS, CDR2 FQNEAQ. The CDR3 loop spans 15 amino acids. V gave up 5 bases and J gave up 5 bases; unmatched junction bases: 8. For the CDR3, the DNA is TGTGCCAGCAGCCCCGTGGAACAGGGGAATGAAAAACTGTTTTTT. It codes for CASSPVEQGNEKLFF. The whole variable domain, filled in from reference TRBV7-8 and TRBJ1-4, reads GAGVSQSPRYKVAKRGQDVALRCDPISGHVSLFWYQQALGQGPEFLTYFQNEAQLDKSGLPSDRFFAERPEGSVSTLKIQRTQQEDSAVYLCASSPVEQGNEKLFFGSGTQLSVL.

This chain uses TRBV29-1 with TRBJ1-1, with D possibly TRBD1 on 6 matching bases. The V end lost 5 bases, the J end lost 5 bases, and 12 bases lay between the germline ends. Germline V CDR1 and CDR2: SQVTM, ANQGSEA. The CDR3 sequence is 12 residues long. The CDR3 protein is CSVRPTGTEAFF. Written as DNA, the CDR3 is TGCAGCGTTCGGCCTACAGGGACTGAAGCTTTCTTT.

V usage is TRBV4-2 and J usage is TRBJ2-3; the match to TRBD2 covers 9 bases. Germline lookup yields CDR1 LGHNA and CDR2 YNFKEQ. The trim removed 0 bases at V and 2 bases at J, leaving 6 bases unmatched. The CDR3 runs to 17 residues. DNA for the CDR3: TGTGCCAGCAGCCAAGACGGGCGGGAGGGCCACACAGATACGCAGTATTTT. Amino acid sequence: CASSQDGREGHTDTQYF.

Only a few counts were recorded for this clonotype. CDR3 protein: CASSSYRDSQETQYF. The CDR3 DNA is TGTGCCAGCAGCTCCTACAGGGATAGTCAAGAGACCCAGTACTTC. The chain has TRBV11-2 and TRBJ2-5, with D possibly matching TRBD1 (6 bases). Germline-derived CDR1 and CDR2 are SGHAT and FQNNGV. The CDR3 covers 15 residues. Trimming took 4 bases from V and 2 from J, leaving 14 bases between them.

This clonotype has a handful of counts. V and J are TRBV6-4 and TRBJ2-2, with D hard to call. The V and J ends lost 3 bases and 8 bases respectively, with 13 bases between them. CDR1 and CDR2 (germline): MRHNA, SNTAGT. This CDR3 is 14 amino acids long. CDR3 coding DNA: TGTGCCAGCAGTGAAGGGCCGTCTGGAGGGGAGCTGTTTTTT. Translation: CASSEGPSGGELFF.

This clonotype was seen a handful of times. This chain connects TRBV6-2 or TRBV6-3 to TRBJ2-7, with TRBD2 matching over 10 bases. Germline lookup yields CDR1 MNHEY and CDR2 SVGEGT. This CDR3 region has 19 residues. The J segment lost 1 base and the V segment lost 7 bases, leaving 19 bases of the junction unmatched. The CDR3: CASTHSSGRDFGSSYEQYF. CDR3 in DNA: TGTGCCAGCACCCACTCGAGCGGGAGGGACTTCGGTAGTTCCTACGAGCAGTACTTC.

This rearrangement joins TRBV7-3 to TRBJ2-1, with 9 bases identical to TRBD2. J was trimmed by 4 bases and V by 5 bases; bases with no gene match: 15. This CDR3 is 18 amino acids long. Germline V gene sequence: CDR1 SGHTA, CDR2 FQGTGA. DNA for the CDR3: TGTGCCAGCAGCCCGGATGTAGCGGGAGTATCTCCATACAATGAGCAGTTCTTC. Translated, it gives CASSPDVAGVSPYNEQFF.